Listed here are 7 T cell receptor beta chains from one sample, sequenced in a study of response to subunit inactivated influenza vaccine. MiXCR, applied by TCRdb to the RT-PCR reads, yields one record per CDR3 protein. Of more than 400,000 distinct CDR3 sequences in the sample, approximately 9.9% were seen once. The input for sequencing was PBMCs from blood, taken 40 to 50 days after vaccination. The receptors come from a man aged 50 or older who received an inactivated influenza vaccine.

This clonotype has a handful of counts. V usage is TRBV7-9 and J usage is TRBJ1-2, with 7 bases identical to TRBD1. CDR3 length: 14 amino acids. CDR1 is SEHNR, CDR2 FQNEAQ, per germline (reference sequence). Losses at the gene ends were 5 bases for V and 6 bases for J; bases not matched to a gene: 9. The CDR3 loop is CASSLGTVDHGYTF. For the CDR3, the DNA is TGTGCCAGCAGCCTCGGGACAGTCGATCATGGCTACACCTTC.

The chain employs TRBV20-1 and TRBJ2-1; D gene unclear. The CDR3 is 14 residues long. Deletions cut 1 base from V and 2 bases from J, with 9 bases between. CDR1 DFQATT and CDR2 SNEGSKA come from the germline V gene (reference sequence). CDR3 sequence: CSARGERTYNEQFF. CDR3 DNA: TGCAGTGCTAGAGGGGAAAGGACCTACAATGAGCAGTTCTTC.

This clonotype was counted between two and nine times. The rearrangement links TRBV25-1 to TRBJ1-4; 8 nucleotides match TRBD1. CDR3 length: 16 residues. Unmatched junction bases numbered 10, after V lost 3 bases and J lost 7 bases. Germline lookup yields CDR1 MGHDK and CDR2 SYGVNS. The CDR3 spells CASSEAGGRTGEKLFF. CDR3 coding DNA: TGTGCCAGCAGTGAGGCAGGGGGCAGGACTGGTGAAAAACTGTTTTTT.

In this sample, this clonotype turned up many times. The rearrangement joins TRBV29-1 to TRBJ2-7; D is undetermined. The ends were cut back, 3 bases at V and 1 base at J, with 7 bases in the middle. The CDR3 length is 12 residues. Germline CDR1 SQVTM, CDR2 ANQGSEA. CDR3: CSVENPSYEQYF. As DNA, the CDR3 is TGCAGCGTTGAGAATCCTTCCTACGAGCAGTACTTC.

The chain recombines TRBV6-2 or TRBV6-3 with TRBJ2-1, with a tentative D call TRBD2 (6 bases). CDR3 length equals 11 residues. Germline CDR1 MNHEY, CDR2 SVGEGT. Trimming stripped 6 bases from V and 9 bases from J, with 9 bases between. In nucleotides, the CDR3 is TGTGCCAGCAGGTTCGGGAGTGAGCAGTTCTTC. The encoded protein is CASRFGSEQFF.

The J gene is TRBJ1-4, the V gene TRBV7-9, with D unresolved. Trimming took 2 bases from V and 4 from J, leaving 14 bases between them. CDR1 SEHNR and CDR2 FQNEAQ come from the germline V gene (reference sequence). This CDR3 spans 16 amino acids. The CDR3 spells CASSLNRGEFNEKLFF. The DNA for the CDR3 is TGTGCCAGCAGCTTAAATCGGGGAGAGTTTAATGAAAAACTGTTTTTT.

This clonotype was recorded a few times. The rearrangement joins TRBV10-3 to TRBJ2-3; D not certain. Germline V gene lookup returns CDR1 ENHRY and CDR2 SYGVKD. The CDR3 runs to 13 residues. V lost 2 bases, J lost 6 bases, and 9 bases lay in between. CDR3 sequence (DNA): TGTGCCATCAGTGAGGGAGACCTGGATACGCAGTATTTT. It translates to CAISEGDLDTQYF.